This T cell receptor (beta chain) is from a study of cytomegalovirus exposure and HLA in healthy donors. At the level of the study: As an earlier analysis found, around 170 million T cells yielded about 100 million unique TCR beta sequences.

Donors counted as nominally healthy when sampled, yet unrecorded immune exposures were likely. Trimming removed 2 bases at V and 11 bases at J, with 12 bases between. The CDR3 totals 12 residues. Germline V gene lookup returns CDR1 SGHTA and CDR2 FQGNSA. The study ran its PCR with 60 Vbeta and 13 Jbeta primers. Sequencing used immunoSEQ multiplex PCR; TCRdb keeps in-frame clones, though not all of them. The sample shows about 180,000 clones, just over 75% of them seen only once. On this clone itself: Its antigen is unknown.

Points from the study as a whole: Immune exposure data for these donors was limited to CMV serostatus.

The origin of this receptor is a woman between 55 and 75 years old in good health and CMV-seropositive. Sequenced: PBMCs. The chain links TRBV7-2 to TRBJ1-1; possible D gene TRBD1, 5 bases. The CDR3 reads CASSLTGRVAFF. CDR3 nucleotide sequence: TGTGCCAGCAGCTTAACGGGCAGGGTCGCTTTCTTT.